The clone carrying this TCR beta chain occurred a few times. The CDR3 loop spans 16 amino acids. Unmatched junction bases numbered 8, after V lost 6 bases and J lost 6 bases. Germline loops: CDR1 SNHLY, CDR2 FYNNEI. Methods used by the authors: Cell counts per sample came from amplifying reference gene primers. Repertoires were generated with immunoSEQ multiplex PCR, while TCRdb's copy carries only in-frame clones and drops some. V and J calls and clone size come straight from that table; D and trimming were deduced from the DNA. The table has roughly 95,000 clones, roughly 78% seen once. These data belong to a study of blood T cell repertoires in COVID-19. About the study: Both acute and convalescent COVID-19 samples were obtained from the United States, Italy and Spain. The cDNA or gDNA used as material had been derived from T cells, B-cell-depleted T cells, or PBMCs.

The sample was peripheral blood. This sequence was found in a man between 45 and 60 years old with active or convalescent COVID-19. The chain links TRBV2 to TRBJ2-2; 12 positions agree with TRBD2. CDR3 nucleotides: TGTGCCAGCAGCTCTCGGACTAGCGGGATACCCGGGGAGCTGTTTTTT. Its protein product is CASSSRTSGIPGELFF.